This is a list of T cell receptor beta chains from one sample in a study of T-cell reconstitution after alpha-beta-depleted transplantation in children. TCRdb used MiXCR to reprocess the PCR reads, holding one entry per CDR3 protein. The data hold hundreds of thousands of distinct CDR3 sequences, with around 15% observed a single time. The sequencing used PBMCs, mostly from graft donor cells, collected 360 days after TCRalphabeta/CD19-depleted stem cell transplant. Receptors were obtained from a male patient younger than 18 who had a stem cell transplant for acute lymphoblastic leukemia, so the T cells may come from the graft donor. CDR3s include the opening cysteine and the closing phenylalanine or tryptophan.

v_gene | len | CDR3aa
TRBV4-1 | 15 | CASSQDPGSQETQYF
TRBV12-3/TRBV12-4 | 17 | CASSLVLAGALAGELFF
TRBV4-1 | 17 | CASSQVVMDAVGYGYTF
TRBV5-5 | 15 | CASKKTGLDTGELFF
TRBV10-3 | 16 | CAISEGLEGSYNEQFF
TRBV5-1 | 14 | CASSQQAASTEAFF
TRBV7-8 | 17 | CASSLATGGSLGLGYTF
TRBV7-9 | 17 | CASSLSPTALMNTEAFF
TRBV5-1 | 14 | CASSSGGQGGVQYF
TRBV3-1 | 14 | CASSQEERSGELFF
TRBV5-1 | 13 | CASKISASYEQYF
TRBV7-9 | 13 | CASSPDGFSEAFF
TRBV29-1 | 14 | CSVGGQGGNQPQHF
TRBV20-1 | 9 | CSAGRGPYF
TRBV6-1 | 13 | CASSALIYYGYTF
TRBV5-1 | 13 | CASSSGRADGYTF
TRBV18 | 15 | CASSPGLTTVETQYF
TRBV20-1 | 12 | CSARDHSREAFF
TRBV7-8 | 15 | CASSRIGKGVYEQYF
TRBV7-9 | 16 | CASSLHGLAGDTEQFF
TRBV4-1 | 15 | CASSPPLADIGTQYF
TRBV12-5 | 14 | CASGPGQGPYEQYF
TRBV5-1 | 13 | CASSHSIDNEQFF
TRBV7-8 | 18 | CASSFVRAFKASSYEQYF
TRBV6-2/TRBV6-3 | 15 | CASSTAGTSRNTQYF
TRBV12-3/TRBV12-4 | 15 | CASSFPLGGGETQYF
TRBV5-1 | 16 | CASSSGTSGRLNEQFF
TRBV29-1 | 12 | CSVEGLANEQFF
TRBV29-1 | 13 | CSALPTGWTEAFF
TRBV2 | 8 | CASNEQFF
TRBV29-1 | 14 | CSVEDRPQNTEAFF
TRBV7-6 | 15 | CASSSQQGAHYEQYF
TRBV5-1 | 16 | CASSSIAGLNTGELFF
TRBV5-1 | 16 | CASRPLGLAGPNEQFF
TRBV9 | 16 | CASSWSAGSSYNEQFF
TRBV29-1 | 13 | CSVWQGSAAEAFF
TRBV28 | 15 | CASSLPRGNTGELFF
TRBV6-5 | 16 | CASSWGRRGHTGELFF
TRBV4-1 | 15 | CASSQGGQGSYEQYF
TRBV6-5 | 18 | CASSYSSRGTSSTDTQYF